Listed below are T cell receptor beta chains from one sample, sequenced in a study of early T cells in non-severe SARS-CoV-2 infection. TCRdb re-analysed the 5' RACE reads in MiXCR, keeping a single row per CDR3 protein. The sample records about 77,000 distinct CDR3 sequences, 5% being singletons. The source material was whole blood, sampled at baseline. These receptors were collected from an adult who was a healthcare worker with PCR-confirmed SARS-CoV-2 infection or an uninfected control (not recorded which). Both conserved end residues are part of each CDR3.

v_call cdr3_aa
TRBV7-8 CANSVGRGDEQYF
TRBV4-1 CASSHSGREHEGNTGELFF
TRBV7-9 CASSLDGLNNEQFF
TRBV10-1 CASSDPGLNTGELFF
TRBV20-1 CSARGGAGESYEQYF
TRBV20-1 CSAGPFGGYTEAFF
TRBV28 CASSPTSSGTDTQYF
TRBV7-9 CASSAIGSSYNEQFF
TRBV28 CASGTIAGRPRETQYF
TRBV19 CASSLRDRERQPQHF
TRBV4-2 CASSRSTISGANVLTF
TRBV20-1 CSVLWGSGTEAFF
TRBV10-2 CASSESLGLAGDSYNEQFF
TRBV5-4 CASSLRQGAYYGYTF
TRBV18 CASSPTENEKLFF
TRBV30 CAWSPSGGLDTQYF
TRBV10-2 CASSDYTSVPENTDTQYF